Presented here are 20 T cell receptor beta chains from one specimen sequenced in a study of CD8+ T cells in alopecia areata (dated by TCRdb to the late 2010s). Library preparation employed the immunoSEQ multiplex PCR assay. RNA was extracted from all samples and reverse transcribed into cDNA as template for TCR sequencing. TCRdb mirrors the immuneACCESS table, restricted to in-frame sequences. Some clones are absent from its copies; in checked studies, under half trace to an unresolved V gene, and the reason for the others is unknown. The sample features some 110,000 clones, and none is a singleton. About 19% of the sample goes to the ten largest clones. Sequences were obtained from lesional skin. All receptors come from a C3H/HeJ mouse with alopecia areata. This strain of mice has MHC haplotype H2-k.

This clone turned up a few times. All gene names here are mouse names. The CDR3 end lies 4 residues beyond the end of the read and is filled in from the germline J gene. The chain employs TRBV13-3 and TRBJ2-1; 10 bases fit TRBD2. There are 16 residues in the CDR3. Trimming cost V 1 base and J 4 bases; bases outside gene matches: 5. Germline assignment: CDR1 NNHDY and CDR2 SYVADS. The chain's CDR3 is CASSDKSGLGYAEQFF. CDR3 bases read: TGTGCCAGCAGTGATAAATCGGGACTGGGGTATGCT.

A remark on this clone: Gene names are mouse gene names. With the read ending 4 residues before the CDR3 end, the germline J gene is used to fill in that end. The V and J genes are TRBV13-3 and TRBJ2-1, with D possibly being TRBD2 (8 bases). Germline CDR1 is NNHDY and CDR2 is SYVADS. This CDR3 has 16 residues. The CDR3 sequence is CASSDSPGGGRTEQFF. The covered CDR3 bases are TGTGCCAGCAGTGACTCCCCAGGGGGGGGGCGCACT.

This clone was observed a few times. The gene symbols are mouse symbols. The read falls 4 residues short of the CDR3 end, and the missing part is taken from the germline J gene. The chain has TRBV13-3 and TRBJ2-3, with D possibly being TRBD1 (6 bases). CDR3 size: 16 residues. V gave up 0 bases and J gave up 0 bases, with 11 bases separating them. CDR1 is NNHDY, CDR2 SYVADS, per germline. CDR3 amino acids: CASSDVGTISAETLYF. CDR3 DNA, as far as it was read: TGTGCCAGCAGTGATGTTGGGACAATAAGTGCAGAA.

A few counts support this clone. Genes here carry mouse names. The CDR3 extends 4 residues past the end of the read, so its final part is completed from the germline J gene. The chain couples TRBV1 to TRBJ2-3; D not resolved. In germline, CDR1 is NSQYPW, CDR2 LRSPGD (reference sequence). The CDR3 has 14 residues. V lost 1 base to trimming and J lost 3 bases, with 8 bases between them. The chain's CDR3 is CTCSAAGGAETLYF. Incomplete CDR3 DNA: TGCACCTGCAGTGCAGCAGGAGGGGCAGAA.

Details on this clone: Genes here carry mouse names. The DNA ends 4 residues before the CDR3 does, and the rest of the CDR3 is filled in from the germline J gene. The chain recombines TRBV13-3 with TRBJ2-7; D gene uncertain. In germline, CDR1 is NNHDY, CDR2 SYVADS. The CDR3 loop spans 14 amino acids. CDR3 protein: CASSDPFDKYEQYF. Partial CDR3 DNA: TGTGCCAGCAGTGATCCCTTCGACAAATAT.

This clone was detected only a few times. The genes are named according to mouse. The read is 4 residues too short to cover the CDR3 end, so that end is filled in from the germline J gene. The chain uses TRBV13-3 and TRBJ2-4; 7 positions match TRBD2. The V gene end was trimmed by 2 bases and the J gene end by 1 base; junction bases not matched to a gene: 7. Per germline, CDR1 NNHDY and CDR2 SYVADS. CDR3 length: 16 amino acids. The CDR3 spells CASSDWGKGGQNTLYF. The CDR3 bases that were read are TGTGCCAGCAGTGACTGGGGGAAAGGGGGTCAAAAC.

As to this clone: Mouse germline and gene names are used. The DNA ends 4 residues before the CDR3 does, and the rest of the CDR3 is filled in from the germline J gene. This sequence joins TRBV13-2 and TRBJ1-2; TRBD1 matches at 10 bases. V shed 7 bases, J shed 4 bases, and the junction held 1 base outside the gene matches. This CDR3 comprises 12 residues. Germline lookup yields CDR1 NNHNN and CDR2 SYGAGS (reference sequence). CDR3 residues: CASRTGGSDYTF. CDR3 DNA (partial): TGTGCCAGCCGGACAGGGGGCTCC.

This clone was seen only a few times. Gene and germline names: mouse. The missing CDR3 end, 4 residues past where the read stops, is filled in from the germline J gene. The chain has TRBV13-2 and TRBJ2-5; weak D call: TRBD2 (7 bases). This CDR3 region has 15 residues. CDR1 is NNHNN and CDR2 is SYGAGS in the germline V gene (reference sequence). Incomplete CDR3 DNA: TGTGCCAGCGGTGATGCTGCCGGGGGGCTAGAC. This gives the protein CASGDAAGGLD. The complete CDR3 sequence is CASGDAAGGLDTQYF.

Of note for this clone: Any gene name here is a mouse gene name. The read gets to within 4 residues of the CDR3 end, and the germline J gene fills in the rest. The chain joins TRBV13-3 to TRBJ1-1; 7 nucleotides agree with TRBD1. The CDR3 has 15 amino acids. Germline-derived CDR1 and CDR2 are NNHDY and SYVADS. V lost 0 bases and J lost 3; bases outside the gene matches: 5. CDR3 bases read: TGTGCCAGCAGTGATGTACAGGGGAGGGACACA. It codes for CASSDVQGRDT. The entire CDR3 is CASSDVQGRDTEVFF.

In regard to this clone: The listed genes are named as in mouse. The missing CDR3 end, 4 residues past where the read stops, is filled in from the germline J gene. This sample includes further DNA sequences coding for the same CDR3. V usage is TRBV13-3 and J usage is TRBJ2-5, with 9 bases identical to TRBD2. The CDR3 is 13 amino acids. The germline V gene encodes CDR1 NNHDY and CDR2 SYVADS. CDR3 sequence reads: CASSLTGGDTQYF. CDR3 DNA, as far as it was read: TGTGCCAGCAGCCTCACTGGGGGGGAC.

Concerning this clone: These gene names are mouse names. Coverage ceases 4 residues before the CDR3 finishes, and the germline J gene fills in the end. The gene calls are TRBV13-3 and TRBJ2-5, with 7 bases that match TRBD2. CDR1 NNHDY and CDR2 SYVADS come from the germline V gene. CDR3 size: 16 residues. V dropped 0 bases and J dropped 2; count of bases not matched to a gene: 6. CDR3 DNA (partial): TGTGCCAGCAGTGATGCATTGGGGGGTGGCCAAGAC. It codes for CASSDALGGGQD. In full, the CDR3 reads CASSDALGGGQDTQYF.

Worth noting for this clone: Gene and germline names: mouse. Coverage ceases 4 residues before the CDR3 finishes, and the germline J gene fills in the end. V and J are TRBV13-3 and TRBJ2-3, with TRBD1 identical over 9 bases. This CDR3 region has 17 residues. V gave up 0 bases and J gave up 1 base; unmatched junction bases: 6. Per the germline V gene, CDR1 is NNHDY and CDR2 is SYVADS. Here the CDR3 reads CASSDATGGAGAETLYF. The sequenced CDR3 bases are TGTGCCAGCAGTGATGCAACAGGGGGCGCGGGTGCAGAA.

This clone was found a few times. Germline and genes here are mouse. Sequencing ends 4 residues short of the CDR3 end; the germline J gene provides the rest. This chain joins TRBV1 and TRBJ1-1, with 9 bases identical to TRBD1. This CDR3 region has 14 residues. J gave up 3 bases and V 6 bases, and 5 bases lay outside the gene matches. CDR1 NSQYPW and CDR2 LRSPGD come from the germline V gene (reference sequence). The CDR3 DNA, read in part, is TGCACCTGCAGGTCCGGGACAGGGTACACA. Protein product: CTCRSGTGYT. Given in full, the CDR3 is CTCRSGTGYTEVFF.

This clone was seen a handful of times. Genes and germline come from the mouse. The read ends 4 residues before the CDR3 terminus; that terminus is restored from the germline J gene. The rearrangement uses TRBV13-3 and TRBJ1-4; possibly TRBD1 for D (6 bases). The CDR3 runs to 15 residues. The V and J ends lost 1 base and 3 bases respectively, with 10 bases between them. CDR1 NNHDY and CDR2 SYVADS come from the germline V gene. CDR3: CASSDLGATNERLFF. CDR3 DNA (partial): TGTGCCAGCAGTGATCTGGGGGCTACCAACGAA.

This clone has a count of ten or more. Gene names and germline match the mouse. Read sequence stops 4 residues before the CDR3 end, and the germline J gene provides the missing end. This chain connects TRBV13-3 to TRBJ2-1; D possibly corresponds to TRBD1 (6 bases). V was cut by 2 bases and J by 1 base, with 13 bases left in between. CDR1 and CDR2 (germline): NNHDY, SYVADS. CDR3 size: 16 residues. The CDR3 bases that were read are TGTGCCAGCAGTGAGCCGGGACAAAAGAACTATGCT. Protein: CASSEPGQKNYA. The whole CDR3 sequence is CASSEPGQKNYAEQFF.

A word on this clone: The genes and germline here are from mouse. The read finishes 4 residues shy of the CDR3 end, and the germline J gene is used to complete it. The chain employs TRBV2 and TRBJ2-4; 10 bases match TRBD2. The V segment lost 0 bases and the J segment 1 base; nucleotides outside the gene matches: 4. CDR1 is LGHNA, CDR2 YSYQKL, per germline. This CDR3 region has 17 residues. Partial CDR3 DNA: TGTGCCAGCAGCCAAGACTGGGGGGGCATGGGTCAAAAC. Protein product: CASSQDWGGMGQN. The CDR3, in full, reads CASSQDWGGMGQNTLYF.

Concerning this clone itself: The genes are named according to mouse. The read ends 4 residues before the CDR3 terminus; that terminus is restored from the germline J gene. The chain uses TRBV1 and TRBJ1-4; TRBD1 is a possible D gene (5 bases). Trimming stripped 0 bases from V and 2 bases from J, with 7 bases between. The CDR3 has 15 amino acids. In germline, CDR1 is NSQYPW, CDR2 LRSPGD (reference sequence). The chain's CDR3 is CTCSADDRSNERLFF. The covered CDR3 bases are TGCACCTGCAGTGCAGATGACAGATCCAACGAA. The full variable domain, its missing parts supplied by reference TRBV1 and TRBJ1-4, is VTLLEQNPRWRLVPRGQAVNLRCILKNSQYPWMSWYQQDLQKQLQWLFTLRSPGDKEVKSLPGADYLATRVTDTELRLQVANMSQGRTLYCTCSADDRSNERLFFGHGTKLSVL.

Concerning this clone itself: All gene names here are mouse names. The sequence runs out 4 residues before the end of the CDR3; the remainder is reconstructed from the germline J gene. The rearrangement joins TRBV13-3 to TRBJ2-3, with TRBD1 matching over 9 bases. The CDR3 sequence is 18 residues long. The V gene end was trimmed by 0 bases and the J gene end by 0 bases; junction bases not matched to a gene: 8. Germline CDR1 reads NNHDY; CDR2 reads SYVADS. The CDR3 reads CASSDARDRVRSAETLYF. Partial CDR3 DNA: TGTGCCAGCAGTGATGCCCGGGACAGGGTGAGAAGTGCAGAA.

This clone has a handful of counts. All gene names here are mouse names. Read sequence stops 4 residues before the CDR3 end, and the germline J gene provides the missing end. The V gene is TRBV1, the J gene TRBJ2-2, with 7 positions matching TRBD1. Unmatched junction bases numbered 5, after V lost 1 base and J lost 0 bases. Germline V gives CDR1 NSQYPW, CDR2 LRSPGD (reference sequence). The CDR3 consists of 17 residues. CDR3: CTCSAGTGLTNTGQLYF. The sequenced CDR3 bases are TGCACCTGCAGTGCAGGGACAGGATTAACAAACACCGGG.

Regarding this clone: Mouse names are used for the genes. The CDR3 end is not reached by the read, which stops 4 residues before it; the germline J gene fills it in. The rearrangement uses TRBV13-3 and TRBJ1-1; 9 bases are shared with TRBD1. The length of the CDR3 is 16 residues. Germline CDR1 reads NNHDY; CDR2 reads SYVADS. Germline trimming cut 3 bases from V and 3 bases from J; bases unmatched to any gene: 9. Incomplete CDR3 DNA: TGTGCCAGCAGTGCTCCTGGACAGGGGCGATACACA. It yields the protein CASSAPGQGRYT. From start to end, the CDR3 is CASSAPGQGRYTEVFF.